This passage covers 20 T cell receptor beta chains from one sample sequenced in a study of T cells in Graves' hyperthyroidism and ophthalmopathy. RNA transcripts gave rise to amplified TCR beta CDR3 regions. HTBI primers were employed in a first-round RT-PCR of the TCR CDR3. TCRdb itself ran the multiplex PCR reads through MiXCR, one entry per CDR3 protein. The repertoire includes roughly 280,000 distinct CDR3 sequences, approximately 15% of them detected once, and around 57% sits in the top ten. What was sequenced was blood. Receptor source: a woman aged 55-69 years with Graves' ophthalmopathy.

Ten or more counts support this clonotype. The chain uses TRBV6-1 and TRBJ1-1, with 9 bases matching TRBD1. CDR1 MNHNS and CDR2 SASEGT come from the germline V gene. The CDR3 covers 13 residues. Losses at the gene ends were 8 bases for V and 6 bases for J; bases not matched to a gene: 7. CDR3 sequence reads: CASHRGHESEAFF. The DNA of the CDR3 is TGTGCCAGCCACAGGGGGCATGAGTCTGAAGCTTTCTTT.

A few counts support this clonotype. V is TRBV19 and J is TRBJ1-5; 8 nucleotides align to TRBD1. V was clipped by 7 bases and J by 3 bases; unmatched bases: 8. There are 15 residues in the CDR3. CDR1 is LNHDA, CDR2 SQIVND, per germline (reference sequence). The CDR3 protein is CASTPNRGNNQPQHF. CDR3 DNA sequence: TGTGCCAGTACCCCGAACAGGGGGAACAATCAGCCCCAGCATTTT.

This clonotype was detected ten times or more. The chain carries TRBV7-2 and TRBJ2-5, with TRBD2 matching 13 bases. CDR1 is SGHTA, CDR2 FQGNSA, per germline. The CDR3 length is 16 residues. V shed 5 bases, J shed 5 bases, and the junction held 8 bases outside the gene matches. The CDR3 loop is CASSPRLAGGGETQYF. The CDR3 nucleotides read TGTGCCAGCAGCCCCCGACTAGCGGGGGGAGGGGAGACCCAGTACTTC.

In this sample, this clonotype turned up many times. V is TRBV7-2 and J is TRBJ1-1, with D possibly matching TRBD1 (5 bases). The CDR3 covers 13 residues. Germline V gene data show CDR1 as SGHTA and CDR2 as FQGNSA. Trimming stripped 3 bases from V and 11 bases from J, with 16 bases between. CDR3 amino acids: CASSLGTARRAFF. The DNA of the CDR3 is TGTGCCAGCAGCTTGGGGACCGCTCGGAGGGCTTTCTTT.

The sample holds a few counts of this clonotype. CDR3: CASSLYRDGTGAYGYTF. CDR3 nucleotide sequence: TGTGCCAGCAGCTTATATAGGGACGGGACAGGGGCCTATGGCTACACCTTC. This chain joins TRBV7-2 and TRBJ1-2, with 10 positions matching TRBD1. Trimming cost V 2 bases and J 4 bases; bases outside gene matches: 10. Per the germline V gene, CDR1 is SGHTA and CDR2 is FQGNSA. This CDR3 has 17 amino acids.

The V gene is TRBV3-1, the J gene TRBJ1-5, with D possibly matching TRBD1 (5 bases). Trimming removed 0 bases from V and 4 bases from J, with 19 bases in between. This CDR3 is built from 18 residues. Germline-derived CDR1 and CDR2 are LGHDT and YNNKEL (reference sequence). The CDR3 nucleotides read TGTGCCAGCAGCCAAGAGTACTTCAGGGATAGGAGGAATCAGCCCCAGCATTTT. Translation: CASSQEYFRDRRNQPQHF.

Comments on this clonotype: One base away lies a much larger clone, so this may be a sequencing read error. The V and J genes are TRBV6-2 or TRBV6-3 and TRBJ1-5, with D tentatively TRBD1 (5 bases). Germline CDR1 reads MNHEY; CDR2 reads SVGEGT. This CDR3 is built from 16 residues. In nucleotides, the CDR3 is TGTGCCAACAGTGGCTGGGCGGGGGAAAACAATCAGCCCCAGCATTTT. Protein: CANSGWAGENNQPQHF.

The chain combines TRBV6-1 with TRBJ1-4; tentative D call: TRBD1 (6 bases). The germline CDR1 and CDR2 sequences are MNHNS and SASEGT. The V end was cut by 8 bases, the J end by 10 bases, with 17 bases between. This CDR3 spans 13 amino acids. CDR3 amino acids: CASFSGGTGKLFF. The CDR3 coding sequence is TGTGCCAGCTTCTCGGGGGGCACTGGAAAACTGTTTTTT.

This clonotype appeared a few times. The V gene is TRBV27, the J gene TRBJ1-2; D is unresolved. CDR1 is MNHEY, CDR2 SMNVEV, per germline (reference sequence). Trimming removed 10 bases from V and 7 bases from J, with 4 bases in between. The CDR3 consists of 8 residues. CDR3 nucleotide sequence: TGTGCCACCTCTGGCTACACCTTC. Its translation is CATSGYTF.

V is TRBV29-1 and J is TRBJ1-2, with D unresolved. CDR1 is SQVTM, CDR2 ANQGSEA, per germline. The CDR3 has 15 residues. Trimming removed 3 bases from V and 0 bases from J, with 14 bases in between. This chain's CDR3 is CSVEFDLDPNYGYTF. CDR3 bases: TGCAGCGTTGAGTTTGATTTGGATCCTAACTATGGCTACACCTTC.

Ten or more counts support this clonotype. The rearrangement links TRBV2 to TRBJ1-1; a possible D gene is TRBD1 (6 bases). V lost 3 bases, J lost 0 bases, and 8 bases lay in between. CDR1 is SNHLY, CDR2 FYNNEI, per germline. This CDR3 spans 14 amino acids. The CDR3 reads CASSDWDMNTEAFF. For the CDR3, the DNA is TGTGCCAGCAGTGACTGGGACATGAACACTGAAGCTTTCTTT.

As concerns this clonotype: It may be a read error: a sequence one base away is much more abundant. The chain has TRBV28 and TRBJ1-1, with D possibly being TRBD1 (5 bases). The CDR3 extends over 15 amino acids. Germline CDR1 is MDHEN and CDR2 is SYDVKM. The CDR3 region is CASSLSPGIGTEASF. CDR3 coding DNA: TGTGCCAGCAGTTTGAGCCCAGGGATTGGCACTGAAGCTTCCTTT. The full variable domain, its missing parts supplied by reference TRBV28 and TRBJ1-1, is DVKVTQSSRYLVKRTGEKVFLECVQDMDHENMFWYRQDPGLGLRLIYFSYDVKMKEKGDIPEGYSVSREKKERFSLILESASTNQTSMYLCASSLSPGIGTEASFGQGTRLTVV.

There are many counts of this clonotype. This chain joins TRBV6-1 and TRBJ2-7; D is unresolved. Germline CDR1 is MNHNS and CDR2 is SASEGT. There are 14 residues in the CDR3. The V end lost 6 bases, the J end lost 2 bases, and 14 bases lay between the germline ends. The CDR3 sequence: CASSPFDGPYEQYF. The CDR3 DNA sequence: TGTGCCAGCAGCCCCTTTGACGGACCCTACGAGCAGTACTTC.

This clonotype was recorded at least ten times. This chain uses TRBV11-3 with TRBJ1-5; 8 nucleotides match TRBD1. V lost 6 bases to trimming and J lost 4 bases; unmatched junction nucleotides: 8. Germline CDR1 is SGHNT and CDR2 is YENEEA. The CDR3 length is 15 residues. CDR3 bases: TGTGCCAGCAGACCACCGAACAGGGGGAATCAGCCCCAGCATTTT. It encodes CASRPPNRGNQPQHF.

Note on this clonotype: One base away lies a much larger clone, so this may be a sequencing read error. The J gene is TRBJ1-4, the V gene TRBV6-5; 7 bases match TRBD1. CDR1 and CDR2 from the germline V gene are MNHEY and SVGAGI. The length of the CDR3 is 15 residues. In DNA form, the CDR3 reads TGTACCAGCAGTTACGGCGGGACAGCTAATGAAAAACTGTTTTTT. Encoded protein: CTSSYGGTANEKLFF.

This clonotype was detected a few times. V gene TRBV19 combines with J gene TRBJ2-3; TRBD1 is a possible D gene (5 bases). This CDR3 has 13 amino acids. The germline V and J ends were trimmed by 6 bases and 4 bases, with 11 bases remaining between them. The V gene's germline CDR1 is LNHDA and CDR2 SQIVND (reference sequence). The CDR3 loop is CASSFQGADTQYF. CDR3 bases: TGTGCCAGTAGCTTTCAGGGCGCAGATACGCAGTATTTT.

This clonotype was counted many times. The chain couples TRBV4-3 to TRBJ2-3; either TRBD1 or TRBD2 may supply D (5 bases each). The CDR3 is 17 residues long. V was clipped by 1 base and J by 0 bases, with 14 bases between them. Germline-derived CDR1 and CDR2 are LGHNA and YSLEER. Written as DNA, the CDR3 is TGCGCCAGCAGCCAAGCCGCAGGGACGGGTAGCACAGATACGCAGTATTTT. It translates to CASSQAAGTGSTDTQYF.

The chain employs TRBV12-5 and TRBJ1-1, with 11 nucleotides matching TRBD1. Germline lookup yields CDR1 LGHNT and CDR2 FRNRAP. The CDR3 spans 16 residues. Trimming cost V 2 bases and J 5 bases; bases outside gene matches: 7. The CDR3 loop is CASGLRTGGLRTEAFF. CDR3 DNA sequence: TGTGCTAGTGGTTTGAGGACAGGGGGCTTGAGGACTGAAGCTTTCTTT.

The table lists this clonotype with many counts. The V and J genes are TRBV28 and TRBJ1-2; tentatively, D is TRBD1 (5 bases). V lost 6 bases and J 0 bases, leaving 14 bases between the germline ends. Germline V gene sequence: CDR1 MDHEN, CDR2 SYDVKM. The CDR3 length is 15 residues. The CDR3 reads CASRTDRAANYGYTF. The CDR3 DNA sequence: TGTGCCAGCAGGACAGACAGAGCAGCTAACTATGGCTACACCTTC.

This clonotype appeared many times. This chain connects TRBV2 to TRBJ2-3; 7 positions match TRBD1. There are 14 residues in the CDR3. Trimming cost V 0 bases and J 14 bases; bases outside gene matches: 11. Germline assignment: CDR1 SNHLY and CDR2 FYNNEI. CDR3 sequence reads: CASSEAPGTASRYF. The CDR3, as DNA: TGTGCCAGCAGTGAAGCGCCCGGGACAGCATCCCGGTATTTT.